This T cell receptor beta chain was retrieved from a study of cytomegalovirus exposure and HLA in healthy donors. Primers for the PCR totalled 60 Vbeta and 13 Jbeta. Profiled with immunoSEQ multiplex PCR; TCRdb holds only in-frame clones, not every one. In the table there are 150,000 to 200,000 clones, about 76% of which are singletons. The source material was PBMCs. This receptor was taken from a young woman in good health and CMV-seropositive.

Here the CDR3 reads CATTGQPNQETQYF. In nucleotides, the CDR3 is TGTGCCACTACGGGACAGCCCAACCAAGAGACCCAGTACTTC. The rearrangement uses TRBV7-2 and TRBJ2-5; 7 nucleotides line up with TRBD1. CDR3 length equals 14 residues. Trimming cost V 10 bases and J 0 bases; bases outside gene matches: 8. Per germline, CDR1 SGHTA and CDR2 FQGNSA.